This TCR beta chain was recorded in a study of shared clonotypes between healthy human individuals. Naive CD4+ cells were CD45RA-selected; the remaining cells were memory. Germline CDR1 MNHNY, CDR2 SVGAGI (reference sequence). Trimming pared 5 bases from V and 8 bases from J, leaving 13 bases between. The CDR3 is 13 residues long. Assay used: immunoSEQ multiplex PCR; TCRdb lists only in-frame clones, some missing. Among roughly 2,500,000 clones listed, 80% to 95% were seen once. The chain has TRBV6-6 and TRBJ1-5; possible D gene TRBD1, 5 bases. Source material: naive CD4+ T cells from PBMCs. This sample's subset: CD45RA+ positively selected. This receptor was identified in a man between 18 and 35 years old in good health. Some clones in this sample may be carry-over from other donors' samples. For the CDR3, the DNA is TGTGCCAGCAGTCAGCATGGAGGGGAGCCCCAGCATTTT. Encoded protein: CASSQHGGEPQHF.